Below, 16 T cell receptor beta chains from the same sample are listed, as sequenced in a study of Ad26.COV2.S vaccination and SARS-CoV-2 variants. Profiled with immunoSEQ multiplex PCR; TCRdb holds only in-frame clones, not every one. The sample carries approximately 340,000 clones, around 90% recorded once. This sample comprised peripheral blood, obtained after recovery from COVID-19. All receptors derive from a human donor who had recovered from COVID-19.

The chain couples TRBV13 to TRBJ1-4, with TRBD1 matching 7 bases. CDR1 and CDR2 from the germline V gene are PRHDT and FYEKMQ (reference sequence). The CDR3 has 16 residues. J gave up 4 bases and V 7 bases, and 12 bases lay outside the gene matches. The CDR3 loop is CASTTKQGQINEKLFF. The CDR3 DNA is TGTGCCAGCACCACCAAGCAGGGACAGATTAATGAAAAACTGTTTTTT. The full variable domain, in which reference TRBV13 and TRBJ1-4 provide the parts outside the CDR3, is AAGVIQSPRHLIKEKRETATLKCYPIPRHDTVYWYQQGPGQDPQFLISFYEKMQSDKGSIPDRFSAQQFSDYHSELNMSSLELGDSALYFCASTTKQGQINEKLFFGSGTQLSVL.

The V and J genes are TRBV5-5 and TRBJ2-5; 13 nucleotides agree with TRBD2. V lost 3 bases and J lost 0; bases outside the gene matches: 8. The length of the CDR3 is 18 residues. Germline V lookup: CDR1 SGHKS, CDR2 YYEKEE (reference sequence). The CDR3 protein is CASSYPTSGGPNQETQYF. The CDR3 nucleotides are TGTGCCAGCAGCTACCCGACTAGCGGGGGGCCAAACCAAGAGACCCAGTACTTC.

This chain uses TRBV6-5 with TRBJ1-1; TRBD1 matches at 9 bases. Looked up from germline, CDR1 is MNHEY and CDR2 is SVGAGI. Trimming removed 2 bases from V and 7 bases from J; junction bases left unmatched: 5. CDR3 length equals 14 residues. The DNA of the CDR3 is TGTGCCAGCAGTTACGGACAGGGGAAGAATGAAGCTTTCTTT. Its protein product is CASSYGQGKNEAFF.

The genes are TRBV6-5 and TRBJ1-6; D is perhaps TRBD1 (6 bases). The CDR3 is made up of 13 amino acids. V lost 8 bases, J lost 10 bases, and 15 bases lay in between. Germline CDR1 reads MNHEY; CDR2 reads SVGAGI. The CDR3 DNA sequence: TGTGCCAGCGGAACAAACAGGGACTCACCCCTCCACTTT. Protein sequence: CASGTNRDSPLHF.

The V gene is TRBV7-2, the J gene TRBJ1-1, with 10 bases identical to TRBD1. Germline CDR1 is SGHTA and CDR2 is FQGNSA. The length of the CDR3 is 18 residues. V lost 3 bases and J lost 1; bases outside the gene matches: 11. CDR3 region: CASSFDRDRGSANTEAFF. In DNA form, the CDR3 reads TGTGCCAGCAGCTTTGACCGGGACAGGGGTTCGGCGAACACTGAAGCTTTCTTT.

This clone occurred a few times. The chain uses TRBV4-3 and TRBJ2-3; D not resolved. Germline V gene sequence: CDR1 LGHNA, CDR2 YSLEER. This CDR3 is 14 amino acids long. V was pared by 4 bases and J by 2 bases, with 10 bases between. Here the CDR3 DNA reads TGCGCCAGCAGCCTCACATTACCCACAGATACGCAGTATTTT. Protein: CASSLTLPTDTQYF.

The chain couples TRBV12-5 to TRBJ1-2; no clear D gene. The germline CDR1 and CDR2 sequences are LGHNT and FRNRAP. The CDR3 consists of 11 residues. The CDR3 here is CATGGRNGYTF. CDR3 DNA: TGTGCCACCGGAGGCAGGAATGGCTACACCTTC.

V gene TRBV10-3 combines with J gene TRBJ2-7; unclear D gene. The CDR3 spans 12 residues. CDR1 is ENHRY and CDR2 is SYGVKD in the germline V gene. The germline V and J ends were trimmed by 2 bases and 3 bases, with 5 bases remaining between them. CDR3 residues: CAISEVGYEQYF. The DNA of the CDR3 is TGTGCCATCAGTGAGGTTGGCTACGAGCAGTACTTC.

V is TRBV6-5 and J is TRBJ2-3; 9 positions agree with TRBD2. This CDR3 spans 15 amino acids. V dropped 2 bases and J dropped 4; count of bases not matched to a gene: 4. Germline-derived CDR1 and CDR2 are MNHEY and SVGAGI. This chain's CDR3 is CASSYGAGGSDTQYF. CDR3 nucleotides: TGTGCCAGCAGTTACGGAGCGGGGGGATCAGATACGCAGTATTTT.

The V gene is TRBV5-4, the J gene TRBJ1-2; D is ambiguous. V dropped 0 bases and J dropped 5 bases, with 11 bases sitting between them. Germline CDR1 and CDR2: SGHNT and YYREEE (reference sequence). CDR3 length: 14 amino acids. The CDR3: CASSLVPLDYGYTF. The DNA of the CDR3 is TGTGCCAGCAGCTTGGTGCCCCTGGATTATGGCTACACCTTC. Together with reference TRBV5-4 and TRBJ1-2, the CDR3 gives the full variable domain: ETGVTQSPTHLIKTRGQQVTLRCSSQSGHNTVSWYQQALGQGPQFIFQYYREEENGRGNFPPRFSGLQFPNYSSELNVNALELDDSALYLCASSLVPLDYGYTFGSGTRLTVV.

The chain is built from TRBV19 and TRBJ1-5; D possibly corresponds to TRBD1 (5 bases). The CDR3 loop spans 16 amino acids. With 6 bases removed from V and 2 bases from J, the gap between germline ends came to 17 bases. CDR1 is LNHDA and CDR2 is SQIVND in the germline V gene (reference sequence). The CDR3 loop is CASSVHEGAGNQPQHF. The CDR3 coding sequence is TGTGCCAGTAGCGTCCATGAAGGGGCGGGCAATCAGCCCCAGCATTTT.

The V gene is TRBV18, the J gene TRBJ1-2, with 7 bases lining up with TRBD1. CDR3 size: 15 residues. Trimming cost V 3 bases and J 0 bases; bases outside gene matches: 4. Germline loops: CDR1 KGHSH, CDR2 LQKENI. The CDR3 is CASSPTGIANYGYTF. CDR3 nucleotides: TGTGCCAGCTCACCGACAGGGATCGCTAACTATGGCTACACCTTC.

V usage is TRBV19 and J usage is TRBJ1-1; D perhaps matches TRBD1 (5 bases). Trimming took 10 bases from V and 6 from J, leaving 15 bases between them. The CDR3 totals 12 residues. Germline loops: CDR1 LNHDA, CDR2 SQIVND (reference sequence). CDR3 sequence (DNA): TGTGCCACCAAAACCGGGGGGGCTGAAGCTTTCTTT. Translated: CATKTGGAEAFF.

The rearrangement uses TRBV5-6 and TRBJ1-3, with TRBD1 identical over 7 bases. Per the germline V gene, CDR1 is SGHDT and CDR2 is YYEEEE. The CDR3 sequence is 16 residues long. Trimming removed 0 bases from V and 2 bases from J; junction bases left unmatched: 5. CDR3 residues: CASSLVDRAPGNTIYF. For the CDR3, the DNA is TGTGCCAGCAGCTTGGTCGACAGGGCCCCTGGAAACACCATATATTTT.

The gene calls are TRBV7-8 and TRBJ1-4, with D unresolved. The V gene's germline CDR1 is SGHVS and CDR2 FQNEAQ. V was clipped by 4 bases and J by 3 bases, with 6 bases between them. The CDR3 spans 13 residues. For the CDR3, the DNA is TGTGCCAGCAGCTACGGGTCTAATGAAAAACTGTTTTTT. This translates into CASSYGSNEKLFF.

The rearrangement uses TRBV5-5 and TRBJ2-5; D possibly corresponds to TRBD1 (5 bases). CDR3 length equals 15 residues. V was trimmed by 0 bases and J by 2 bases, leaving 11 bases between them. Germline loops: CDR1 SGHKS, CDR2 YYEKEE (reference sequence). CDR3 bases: TGTGCCAGCAGCTTGGCCTGGCAGGGACAAGAGACCCAGTACTTC. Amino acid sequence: CASSLAWQGQETQYF.